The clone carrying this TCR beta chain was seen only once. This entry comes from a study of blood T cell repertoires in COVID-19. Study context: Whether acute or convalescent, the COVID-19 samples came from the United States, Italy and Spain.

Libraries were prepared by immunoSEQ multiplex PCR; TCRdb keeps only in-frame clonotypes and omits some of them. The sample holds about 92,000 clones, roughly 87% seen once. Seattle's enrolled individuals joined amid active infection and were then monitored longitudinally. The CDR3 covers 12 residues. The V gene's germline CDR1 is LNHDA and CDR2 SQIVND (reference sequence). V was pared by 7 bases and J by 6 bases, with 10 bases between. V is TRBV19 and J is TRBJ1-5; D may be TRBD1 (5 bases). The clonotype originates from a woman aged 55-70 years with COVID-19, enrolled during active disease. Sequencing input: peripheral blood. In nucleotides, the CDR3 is TGTGCCAGTAAAGGGGTGGGTCAGCCCCAGCATTTT. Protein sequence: CASKGVGQPQHF.